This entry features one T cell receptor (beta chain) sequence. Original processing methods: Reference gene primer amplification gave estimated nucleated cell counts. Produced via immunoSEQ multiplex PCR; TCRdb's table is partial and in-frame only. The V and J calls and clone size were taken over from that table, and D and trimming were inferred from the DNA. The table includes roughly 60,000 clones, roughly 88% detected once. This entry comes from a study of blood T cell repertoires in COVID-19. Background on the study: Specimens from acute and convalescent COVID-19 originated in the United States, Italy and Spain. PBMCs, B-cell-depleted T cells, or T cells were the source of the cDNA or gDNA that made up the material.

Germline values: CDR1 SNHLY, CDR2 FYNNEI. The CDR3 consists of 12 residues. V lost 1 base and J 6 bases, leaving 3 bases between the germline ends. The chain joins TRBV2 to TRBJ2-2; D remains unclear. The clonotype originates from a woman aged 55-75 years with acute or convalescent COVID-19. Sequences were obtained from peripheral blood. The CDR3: CASSEDSGELFF. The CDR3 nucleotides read TGTGCCAGCAGTGAAGACTCCGGGGAGCTGTTTTTT.